Listed here are 17 T cell receptor beta chains from one sample, sequenced in a study of cytomegalovirus exposure and HLA in healthy donors. Amplification used 60 Vbeta primers and 13 Jbeta primers. Sequencing used immunoSEQ multiplex PCR; TCRdb keeps in-frame clones, though not all of them. This sample contains about 120,000 clones. Sample: PBMCs. The source is a man aged 25-45 years in good health and CMV-seronegative.

The chain uses TRBV5-1 and TRBJ2-5; D call uncertain. The CDR3 covers 20 residues. V dropped 0 bases and J dropped 5 bases, with 29 bases sitting between them. Germline V lookup: CDR1 SGHRS, CDR2 YFSETQ. CDR3 amino acids: CASSLALVSERLIGAETQYF. CDR3 in DNA: TGCGCCAGCAGCTTGGCTCTAGTGAGTGAGAGATTGATAGGAGCGGAGACCCAGTACTTC.

The rearrangement uses TRBV7-8 and TRBJ2-3; 7 bases are shared with TRBD2. The CDR3 has 18 amino acids. V shed 2 bases and J 0 bases; nucleotides not matched to a gene: 11. Germline V gives CDR1 SGHVS, CDR2 FQNEAQ. The CDR3 here is CASSLRGWEGPSTDTQYF. The CDR3 nucleotides are TGTGCCAGCAGCTTAAGGGGATGGGAGGGGCCGAGCACAGATACGCAGTATTTT.

The chain is built from TRBV5-1 and TRBJ2-5; D gene unclear. CDR3 length equals 14 residues. In germline, CDR1 is SGHRS, CDR2 YFSETQ. Trimming left V 0 bases short and J 1 base short, with 7 bases between. In nucleotides, the CDR3 is TGCGCCAGCAGCTTGGCCAGATTCCAAGAGACCCAGTACTTC. Translated, it gives CASSLARFQETQYF.

V gene TRBV12-1 combines with J gene TRBJ2-7; the DNA was not compared with TRBD1, the D call given in the table. TRBV12-1 is an annotated pseudogene. The CDR3 sequence is 18 residues long. This CDR3 is CASSFLFRALQAPYEQYF. The CDR3, as DNA: TGTGCCAGCAGCTTTTTATTTCGCGCCCTGCAGGCGCCTTACGAGCAGTACTTC.

V gene TRBV29-1 combines with J gene TRBJ1-2; D gene uncertain. There are 14 residues in the CDR3. The V gene lost 0 bases and the J gene lost 5 bases, with 13 bases spanning the gap. Germline CDR1 reads SQVTM; CDR2 reads ANQGSEA. The CDR3 protein is CSVEDSGRWYGYTF. The CDR3 nucleotides are TGCAGCGTTGAAGATTCAGGCAGGTGGTATGGCTACACCTTC. Variable domain in full (rest from reference TRBV29-1 and TRBJ1-2): SAVISQKPSRDICQRGTSLTIQCQVDSQVTMMFWYRQQPGQSLTLIATANQGSEATYESGFVIDKFPISRPNLTFSTLTVSNMSPEDSSIYLCSVEDSGRWYGYTFGSGTRLTVV.

The V call is TRBV5-6, the J call TRBJ2-5; 10 bases agree with TRBD1. The junction had 7 bases not matched to a gene; V was cut back by 2 bases and J by 3 bases. Germline values: CDR1 SGHDT, CDR2 YYEEEE. This CDR3 is built from 16 residues. The chain's CDR3 is CASSLLGQGTEETQYF. CDR3 DNA sequence: TGTGCCAGCAGCTTATTGGGACAGGGGACGGAAGAGACCCAGTACTTC.

The rearrangement links TRBV6-5 to TRBJ1-3; D is perhaps TRBD1 (6 bases). The CDR3 has 14 residues. Trimming took 6 bases from V and 3 from J, leaving 12 bases between them. Germline values: CDR1 MNHEY, CDR2 SVGAGI. In DNA form, the CDR3 reads TGTGCCAGCAGCCAGGGACAATTTGGAAACACCATATATTTT. This translates into CASSQGQFGNTIYF.

The chain recombines TRBV6-5 with TRBJ1-5; TRBD1 is a possible D gene (6 bases). V was cut by 7 bases and J by 4 bases, with 11 bases left in between. CDR3 size: 13 residues. Germline lookup yields CDR1 MNHEY and CDR2 SVGAGI. This CDR3 reads CASTRDINQPQHF. Written as DNA, the CDR3 is TGTGCCAGCACCCGGGACATAAATCAGCCCCAGCATTTT.

This chain uses TRBV5-1 with TRBJ2-7; D is perhaps TRBD1 (6 bases). This CDR3 comprises 17 residues. Trimming removed 2 bases from V and 5 bases from J, with 23 bases in between. Germline CDR1 SGHRS, CDR2 YFSETQ. CDR3 sequence reads: CASSLEAHRAVLDEQYF. In nucleotides, the CDR3 is TGCGCCAGCAGCTTAGAAGCTCACAGGGCTGTGTTGGACGAGCAGTACTTC.

The rearrangement links TRBV7-2 to TRBJ1-2; 7 bases agree with TRBD1. CDR3 length: 14 residues. Trimming at V came to 5 bases and at J to 4 bases, leaving 7 bases not matched to a gene. Germline assignment: CDR1 SGHTA and CDR2 FQGNSA. This CDR3 is CASSREGDSYGYTF. The CDR3 DNA reads TGTGCCAGCAGCCGGGAAGGGGACAGCTATGGCTACACCTTC.

This chain links TRBV5-1 with TRBJ2-2; TRBD1 aligns across 7 bases. V gave up 0 bases and J gave up 3 bases; unmatched junction bases: 8. Germline CDR1 SGHRS, CDR2 YFSETQ. The CDR3 has 17 amino acids. DNA for the CDR3: TGCGCCAGCAGCTTGGATCCCGGGACAGTCGACACCGGGGAGCTGTTTTTT. Its translation: CASSLDPGTVDTGELFF.

The V call is TRBV29-1, the J call TRBJ2-5, with D maybe TRBD2 (6 bases). The CDR3 is made up of 14 amino acids. Germline V gene lookup returns CDR1 SQVTM and CDR2 ANQGSEA. Trimming shortened V by 6 bases and J by 1 base, and 15 bases separated the two germline ends. The CDR3 protein is CSVQRGGVQETQYF. The CDR3 region has the DNA TGCAGCGTCCAGCGAGGCGGGGTCCAAGAGACCCAGTACTTC.

The CDR3 sequence: CASSVPGQGGQPQHF. CDR3 coding DNA: TGTGCCAGCAGTGTCCCTGGACAGGGGGGTCAGCCCCAGCATTTT. V gene TRBV6-1 combines with J gene TRBJ1-5; 10 bases map to TRBD1. Per germline, CDR1 MNHNS and CDR2 SASEGT. Trimming removed 4 bases from V and 6 bases from J; junction bases left unmatched: 6. The CDR3 covers 15 residues.

The CDR3: CASSASVIGYTGELFF. The CDR3 nucleotides read TGTGCCAGCAGCGCAAGCGTAATAGGATACACCGGGGAGCTGTTTTTT. V is TRBV5-6 and J is TRBJ2-2; D gene ambiguous. Trimming cost V 4 bases and J 3 bases, with 16 bases left between them. This CDR3 comprises 16 residues. Germline assignment: CDR1 SGHDT and CDR2 YYEEEE.

This rearrangement joins TRBV7-9 to TRBJ1-4, with a tentative D call TRBD1 (5 bases). V gave up 5 bases and J gave up 4 bases, with 11 bases separating them. This CDR3 contains 14 residues. CDR1 and CDR2 from the germline V gene are SEHNR and FQNEAQ (reference sequence). CDR3 in amino acids: CASSPGVVNEKLFF. The CDR3 DNA sequence: TGTGCCAGCAGCCCGGGGGTGGTTAATGAAAAACTGTTTTTT.

V usage is TRBV7-6 and J usage is TRBJ1-3, with 7 bases aligning to TRBD1. The CDR3 sequence is 17 residues long. Per the germline V gene, CDR1 is SGHVS and CDR2 is FNYEAQ. After removal of 6 bases from V and 0 bases from J, the junction contained 11 bases not matched to a gene. CDR3 sequence reads: CASRPQATGNSGNTIYF. CDR3 sequence (DNA): TGTGCCAGCAGACCCCAAGCGACAGGGAACTCTGGAAACACCATATATTTT.

The rearrangement links TRBV7-9 to TRBJ1-2, with 9 nucleotides matching TRBD1. The length of the CDR3 is 13 residues. CDR1 is SEHNR and CDR2 is FQNEAQ in the germline V gene (reference sequence). Losses at the gene ends were 5 bases for V and 8 bases for J; bases not matched to a gene: 6. The CDR3 DNA sequence: TGTGCCAGCAGCCGGGACAGGGTAGACGGCTACACCTTC. This codes for CASSRDRVDGYTF.